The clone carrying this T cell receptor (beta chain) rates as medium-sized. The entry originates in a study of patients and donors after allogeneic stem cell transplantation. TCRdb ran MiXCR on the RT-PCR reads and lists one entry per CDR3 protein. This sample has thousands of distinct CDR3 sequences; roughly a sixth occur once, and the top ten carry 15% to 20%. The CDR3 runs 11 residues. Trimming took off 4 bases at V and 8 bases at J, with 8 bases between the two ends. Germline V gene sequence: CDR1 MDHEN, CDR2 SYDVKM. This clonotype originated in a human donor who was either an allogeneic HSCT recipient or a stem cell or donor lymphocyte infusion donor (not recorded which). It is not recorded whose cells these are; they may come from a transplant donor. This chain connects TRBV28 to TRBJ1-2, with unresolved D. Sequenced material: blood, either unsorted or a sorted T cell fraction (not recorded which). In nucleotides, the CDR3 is TGTGCCAGCAGTTCGGACGGAGGCTACACCTTC. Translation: CASSSDGGYTF.